This T cell receptor beta chain was sequenced for a study of T cell changes during pregnancy in multiple sclerosis (dated by TCRdb to between 2017 and 2020). For the study in its entirety: The study examined how the T cell repertoire changed over the course of pregnancy in women with multiple sclerosis.

The library was obtained by the immunoSEQ multiplex PCR assay. TCRdb holds this immuneACCESS table with in-frame rearrangements only. Some clones are missing; in checked studies, unresolved V genes explain under half, and the rest has no known cause. The sample yields just under 20,000 clones; 70% to 90% were counted once. The ten largest account for more than 5% of the sample. With respect to this clone: This clone's antigen is unknown. The record has no base qualities; no much larger clone is one base away.

The CDR3, cysteine through phenylalanine, is 14 amino acids long. Only the CDR3 part of the read is kept: 42 bases, read in frame from the first base. Taken from the germline V gene, the CDR1 and CDR2 loops are LGHNT and FRNRAP. Here V drops 7 bases and J drops 1 base, and the junction holds 5 bases not matched to any gene. The sequences come from CD8+ T cells from peripheral blood mononuclear cells, collected in the third trimester of pregnancy. The sequence is built from TRBV12-5 and TRBJ2-7, with 9 bases aligning to TRBD1. The TCR was taken from a female donor in good health, enrolled as a control in a pregnancy study. CDR3 reads: CASAPGTGSYEQYF. The sequence in DNA is TGTGCTAGTGCCCCCGGGACAGGGTCCTACGAGCAGTACTTC.